These 19 T cell receptor beta chains came from one sample sequenced in a study of T-cell memory formation after mild COVID-19. A single record per CDR3 protein comes from TCRdb applying MiXCR to the 5' RACE reads. The data hold 470,000 or so distinct CDR3 sequences, with roughly 18% observed a single time. The sample was PBMCs or a T cell subset sorted from them (not recorded which). The receptor set was obtained from an adult woman who had mild COVID-19 (a few samples of this study predate the infection). Cell type and time point are not known.

This clonotype came up many times. V usage is TRBV7-8 and J usage is TRBJ2-5, with D possibly matching TRBD2 (6 bases). Trimming pared 1 base from V and 2 bases from J, leaving 11 bases between. CDR1 SGHVS and CDR2 FQNEAQ come from the germline V gene. This CDR3 region has 15 residues. As DNA, the CDR3 is TGTGCCAGCAGCTTAGGGGGGGTCGAACAAGAGACCCAGTACTTC. It translates to CASSLGGVEQETQYF.

V is TRBV7-2 and J is TRBJ2-7; TRBD2 matches 9 bases. Germline V gene data show CDR1 as SGHTA and CDR2 as FQGNSA. CDR3 length: 15 amino acids. J gave up 6 bases and V 6 bases, and 12 bases lay outside the gene matches. CDR3 bases: TGTGCCAGCAGTGAAGCTAGCGGGACCCCTGTCGAGCAGTACTTC. This codes for CASSEASGTPVEQYF.

The table lists this clonotype with a few counts. The genes are TRBV12-3 or TRBV12-4 and TRBJ2-4; D tentatively fits TRBD1 or TRBD2 (6 bases each). The CDR3 covers 15 residues. The V and J ends lost 6 bases and 6 bases respectively, with 18 bases between them. CDR3 DNA: TGTGCCAGCAGCTCCTGGGGGGCCGCTACAAACATTCAGTACTTC. Protein: CASSSWGAATNIQYF.

The chain carries TRBV18 and TRBJ2-7, with D perhaps TRBD2 (5 bases). The CDR3 has 13 amino acids. Germline V gene lookup returns CDR1 KGHSH and CDR2 LQKENI. Trimming took 0 bases from V and 6 from J, leaving 9 bases between them. For the CDR3, the DNA is TGTGCCAGCTCACCACCGTATCGGGGCGAGCAGTACTTC. As protein: CASSPPYRGEQYF. The full variable domain, completed using reference TRBV18 and TRBJ2-7, is NAGVMQNPRHLVRRRGQEARLRCSPMKGHSHVYWYRQLPEEGLKFMVYLQKENIIDESGMPKERFSAEFPKEGPSILRIQQVVRGDSAAYFCASSPPYRGEQYFGPGTRLTVT.

The chain uses TRBV5-1 and TRBJ2-6; TRBD1 might be the D (5 bases). Trimming took 0 bases from V and 0 from J, leaving 13 bases between them. This CDR3 has 18 residues. Germline CDR1 reads SGHRS; CDR2 reads YFSETQ. The CDR3 is CASSLGTRVSSGANVLTF. For the CDR3, the DNA is TGCGCCAGCAGCTTGGGGACACGTGTAAGCTCTGGGGCCAACGTCCTGACTTTC.

The chain links TRBV7-9 to TRBJ2-1, with a weak D call TRBD2 (6 bases). The germline CDR1 and CDR2 sequences are SEHNR and FQNEAQ (reference sequence). V was shortened by 4 bases and J by 13 bases, with 14 bases between the two germline ends. The CDR3 runs to 12 residues. CDR3 residues: CASSSMGDSQFF. As DNA, the CDR3 is TGTGCCAGCAGCTCAATGGGGGACTCTCAGTTCTTC.

This clonotype has only a few counts. This chain uses TRBV6-5 with TRBJ1-2; TRBD1 matches at 10 bases. Trimming took 5 bases from V and 7 from J; bases not matched to a gene: 13. Germline assignment: CDR1 MNHEY and CDR2 SVGAGI. This CDR3 has 16 residues. CDR3 sequence: CASSAPSTGGAGGYTF. The DNA for the CDR3 is TGTGCCAGCAGTGCCCCCTCGACAGGGGGCGCGGGTGGCTACACCTTC.

The chain recombines TRBV15 with TRBJ2-1, with a weak D call TRBD1 (6 bases). Germline V gives CDR1 LNHNV, CDR2 YYDKDF (reference sequence). There are 13 residues in the CDR3. The V gene lost 4 bases and the J gene lost 15 bases, with 19 bases spanning the gap. Here the CDR3 DNA reads TGTGCCACCAGCAATAGGGACGGACAGAAGAGGTTCTTC. It specifies CATSNRDGQKRFF. The full variable domain, rest sourced from reference TRBV15 and TRBJ2-1, is DAMVIQNPRYQVTQFGKPVTLSCSQTLNHNVMYWYQQKSSQAPKLLFHYYDKDFNNEADTPDNFQSRRPNTSFCFLDIRSPGLGDTAMYLCATSNRDGQKRFFGPGTRLTVL.

This clonotype was counted between two and nine times. The chain employs TRBV19 and TRBJ1-2; 12 bases are a match to TRBD1. Looked up from germline, CDR1 is LNHDA and CDR2 is SQIVND (reference sequence). This CDR3 region has 18 residues. V lost 5 bases to trimming and J lost 7 bases; unmatched junction nucleotides: 17. The CDR3 DNA sequence: TGTGCCAGTAGTGGTTCGCGGGGACAGGGGGCTTTTGACGGTGGCTACACCTTC. Protein product: CASSGSRGQGAFDGGYTF.

The chain is built from TRBV5-6 and TRBJ2-7, with 7 nucleotides matching TRBD1. The V gene's germline CDR1 is SGHDT and CDR2 YYEEEE. The CDR3 is 14 amino acids. Germline trimming cut 2 bases from V and 3 bases from J; bases unmatched to any gene: 5. The DNA for the CDR3 is TGTGCCAGCAGCTTCACCGGGACAGTCTACGAGCAGTACTTC. It yields the protein CASSFTGTVYEQYF.

The chain recombines TRBV4-1 with TRBJ1-1; TRBD1 might be the D (5 bases). Germline V gene sequence: CDR1 MGHRA, CDR2 YSYEKL. This CDR3 comprises 16 residues. V dropped 5 bases and J dropped 0 bases, with 16 bases sitting between them. CDR3 sequence reads: CASSTEGFLLNTEAFF. The CDR3 region has the DNA TGCGCCAGCAGCACAGAGGGGTTTCTCTTGAACACTGAAGCTTTCTTT.

The chain joins TRBV12-3 or TRBV12-4 to TRBJ1-3; no definite D call. The ends were cut back, 0 bases at V and 3 bases at J, with 3 bases in the middle. This CDR3 contains 13 residues. The CDR3 is CASSLAGGNTIYF. The CDR3 DNA follows: TGTGCCAGCAGTTTAGCTGGTGGAAACACCATATATTTT.

The V gene is TRBV5-1, the J gene TRBJ1-1; 11 bases agree with TRBD1. This CDR3 has 13 residues. J lost 11 bases, V lost 0 bases, and 3 bases had no gene match. Germline CDR1 reads SGHRS; CDR2 reads YFSETQ. This chain's CDR3 is CASSLAGQGAAFF. The CDR3 DNA is TGCGCCAGCAGCTTGGCAGGACAGGGGGCCGCTTTCTTT.

The gene calls are TRBV5-4 and TRBJ2-2; D may match TRBD1 or TRBD2 (5 bases each). This CDR3 is 14 amino acids long. V lost 9 bases, J lost 0 bases, and 12 bases lay in between. In germline, CDR1 is SGHNT, CDR2 YYREEE (reference sequence). The CDR3 region is CATFEGPNTGELFF. The CDR3 nucleotides read TGTGCCACCTTCGAGGGACCGAACACCGGGGAGCTGTTTTTT.

The chain couples TRBV20-1 to TRBJ1-5; TRBD1 might be the D (5 bases). Per germline, CDR1 DFQATT and CDR2 SNEGSKA (reference sequence). V was pared by 3 bases and J by 5 bases, with 8 bases between. CDR3 size: 12 residues. The CDR3 DNA is TGCAGTGCTAGCGGGGGTGATCAGCCCCAGCATTTT. It codes for CSASGGDQPQHF.

The chain has TRBV12-3 or TRBV12-4 and TRBJ2-7, with 7 bases matching TRBD1. The CDR3 spans 14 residues. V lost 5 bases, J lost 2 bases, and 6 bases stayed unmatched. CDR3 amino acids: CASSLTGFAYEQYF. The CDR3 DNA sequence: TGTGCCAGCAGTCTGACAGGGTTCGCCTACGAGCAGTACTTC.

The chain joins TRBV11-2 to TRBJ2-7; no firm D call. Germline CDR1 SGHAT, CDR2 FQNNGV. The CDR3 runs 15 residues. The germline V and J ends were trimmed by 0 bases and 0 bases, with 9 bases remaining between them. This CDR3 is CASSLDPLSSYEQYF. CDR3 DNA sequence: TGTGCCAGCAGCTTAGACCCCCTTAGCTCCTACGAGCAGTACTTC.

This clonotype was picked up a small number of times. The chain recombines TRBV30 with TRBJ2-7; D unresolved. The V and J ends lost 0 bases and 4 bases respectively, with 7 bases between them. Germline loops: CDR1 GTSNPN, CDR2 SVGIG (reference sequence). The CDR3 loop spans 12 amino acids. As DNA, the CDR3 is TGTGCCTGGAGTGTACGGCAGTACGAGCAGTACTTC. Encoded protein: CAWSVRQYEQYF.

This clonotype was detected ten times or more. The genes are TRBV7-2 and TRBJ2-3, with D maybe TRBD2 (5 bases). The V end was cut by 4 bases, the J end by 0 bases, with 14 bases between. Per the germline V gene, CDR1 is SGHTA and CDR2 is FQGNSA. The CDR3 contains 16 residues. The CDR3 spells CASSSGINPSTDTQYF. In nucleotides, the CDR3 is TGTGCCAGCAGCTCCGGGATCAACCCTAGCACAGATACGCAGTATTTT.